A single sample is the source of the 28 T cell receptor beta chains below, sequenced in a study of T-cell memory formation after mild COVID-19. MiXCR, applied by TCRdb to the 5' RACE reads, yields one record per CDR3 protein. The sample lists 80,000 to 95,000 distinct CDR3 sequences; 20% to 30% were seen once. Input material: PBMCs or a T cell subset sorted from them (not recorded which). The receptors derive from a man aged 18 to 35 who had mild COVID-19 (a few samples of this study predate the infection). Cell type and time point are not known.

Worth noting for this clonotype: Germline is not matched at one junction end, which may reflect a read error. The chain carries TRBV7-6 and TRBJ2-1; D might be TRBD1 (7 bases). The CDR3 spans 16 residues. Germline values: CDR1 SGHVS, CDR2 FNYEAQ. CDR3 nucleotides: TGTGCCAGCAGCCTAGCCCAGGGGGGTTCCTACAATGAGCAGTTCTTC. As protein: CASSLAQGGSYNEQFF.

This clonotype was seen only a few times. The V and J genes are TRBV28 and TRBJ2-7, with D possibly matching TRBD1 (5 bases). Trimming cost V 5 bases and J 6 bases, with 17 bases left between them. The CDR3 has 14 residues. Per germline, CDR1 MDHEN and CDR2 SYDVKM. CDR3 loop: CASSPPDIDREQYV. In DNA, the CDR3 is TGTGCCAGCAGTCCTCCGGACATAGATCGCGAGCAGTACGTC.

The chain carries TRBV6-2 or TRBV6-3 and TRBJ2-5; D unresolved. Between the trimmed V and J ends, which lost 0 bases and 3 bases, there was a span of 5 bases. The CDR3 is 13 amino acids. CDR1 is MNHEY and CDR2 is SVGEGT in the germline V gene. The DNA of the CDR3 is TGTGCCAGCAGTTACTCTGCGGAAGAGACCCAGTACTTC. Protein product: CASSYSAEETQYF.

This clonotype has more than one count but fewer than ten. The V and J genes are TRBV3-1 and TRBJ2-5, with 7 bases that match TRBD1. CDR3 length equals 16 residues. The germline V gene has CDR1 LGHDT and CDR2 YNNKEL (reference sequence). V lost 0 bases to trimming and J lost 0 bases; unmatched junction nucleotides: 4. CDR3 region: CASSQEARGNQETQYF. In DNA, the CDR3 is TGTGCCAGCAGCCAAGAGGCCAGGGGGAACCAAGAGACCCAGTACTTC.

CDR3 sequence: CASRETETGTGPYEQYF. CDR3 coding DNA: TGTGCCAGCCGGGAAACTGAGACCGGGACAGGCCCCTACGAGCAGTACTTC. The V gene is TRBV6-1, the J gene TRBJ2-7, with 8 bases fitting TRBD1. From germline, CDR1 is MNHNS and CDR2 SASEGT. The trim removed 8 bases at V and 2 bases at J, leaving 17 bases unmatched. This CDR3 has 17 amino acids.

This clonotype has a handful of counts. This chain connects TRBV7-9 to TRBJ1-4, with TRBD1 matching 8 bases. Looked up from germline, CDR1 is SEHNR and CDR2 is FQNEAQ (reference sequence). J gave up 2 bases and V 5 bases, and 7 bases lay outside the gene matches. The CDR3 extends over 16 amino acids. The DNA of the CDR3 is TGTGCCAGCAGCCAAACAGGGGGTCGGACTAATGAAAAACTGTTTTTT. Translated, it gives CASSQTGGRTNEKLFF. Full variable domain (missing parts from reference TRBV7-9 and TRBJ1-4): DTGVSQNPRHKITKRGQNVTFRCDPISEHNRLYWYRQTLGQGPEFLTYFQNEAQLEKSRLLSDRFSAERPKGSFSTLEIQRTEQGDSAMYLCASSQTGGRTNEKLFFGSGTQLSVL.

The rearrangement uses TRBV21-1 and TRBJ2-5. TRBV21-1 is a recognized pseudogene. The CDR3 contains 14 residues. This chain's CDR3 is CASSSKQVQETQYF. The CDR3 DNA follows: TGTGCCAGCAGCAGCAAACAAGTACAAGAGACCCAGTACTTC.

The table lists this clonotype with a few counts. The chain carries TRBV12-3 or TRBV12-4 and TRBJ2-7; unclear D gene. Trimming took off 4 bases at V and 4 bases at J, with 14 bases between the two ends. This CDR3 comprises 14 residues. In nucleotides, the CDR3 is TGTGCCAGCAGTTCGGATCGGACGGCTTACGAGCAGTACTTC. Encoded protein: CASSSDRTAYEQYF.

There are a few counts of this clonotype. This rearrangement joins TRBV20-1 to TRBJ2-2, with TRBD2 as a possible D gene (6 bases). From germline, CDR1 is DFQATT and CDR2 SNEGSKA (reference sequence). V lost 6 bases to trimming and J lost 2 bases, with 16 bases between them. There are 15 residues in the CDR3. The CDR3 sequence is CSAALGGLNTGELFF. In nucleotides, the CDR3 is TGCAGTGCCGCCCTCGGGGGTCTCAACACCGGGGAGCTGTTTTTT.

This chain uses TRBV28 with TRBJ2-3, with D perhaps matching TRBD1 (6 bases). CDR3 length: 15 amino acids. Germline CDR1 MDHEN, CDR2 SYDVKM. V lost 2 bases and J 1 base, leaving 10 bases between the germline ends. The CDR3 loop reads CASSLGQRGTDTQYF. The CDR3 DNA reads as TGTGCCAGCAGTTTAGGACAGAGAGGCACAGATACGCAGTATTTT.

The rearrangement uses TRBV7-9 and TRBJ2-5; TRBD1 or TRBD2 may be the D gene (5 bases each). The CDR3 is 13 residues long. CDR1 and CDR2 (germline): SEHNR, FQNEAQ (reference sequence). Trimming pared 1 base from V and 5 bases from J, leaving 8 bases between. The CDR3 here is CASSLGGYETQYF. CDR3 DNA: TGTGCCAGCAGCTTAGGGGGGTACGAGACCCAGTACTTC. The complete variable domain, with remaining parts taken from reference TRBV7-9 and TRBJ2-5, reads DTGVSQNPRHKITKRGQNVTFRCDPISEHNRLYWYRQTLGQGPEFLTYFQNEAQLEKSRLLSDRFSAERPKGSFSTLEIQRTEQGDSAMYLCASSLGGYETQYFGPGTRLLVL.

By proportion, this clonotype is medium-sized. This chain uses TRBV7-9 with TRBJ2-5, with 11 bases that match TRBD2. J was trimmed by 3 bases and V by 3 bases; bases with no gene match: 6. The germline gives CDR1 SEHNR, CDR2 FQNEAQ (reference sequence). The CDR3 has 16 residues. The chain's CDR3 is CASSFGTSGGEETQYF. The CDR3 coding sequence is TGTGCCAGCAGCTTCGGAACTAGCGGGGGAGAAGAGACCCAGTACTTC.

The chain uses TRBV7-9 and TRBJ1-4; maybe TRBD1 (6 bases). Germline-derived CDR1 and CDR2 are SEHNR and FQNEAQ (reference sequence). This CDR3 region has 20 residues. V shed 0 bases and J shed 4 bases, with 24 bases lying between them. The CDR3 bases are TGTGCCAGCAGCTTAGCCCAGATCTGGCAGGCGGGGGCGAATAATGAAAAACTGTTTTTT. It specifies CASSLAQIWQAGANNEKLFF. Combining the CDR3 with reference TRBV7-9 and TRBJ1-4 gives the whole variable domain DTGVSQNPRHKITKRGQNVTFRCDPISEHNRLYWYRQTLGQGPEFLTYFQNEAQLEKSRLLSDRFSAERPKGSFSTLEIQRTEQGDSAMYLCASSLAQIWQAGANNEKLFFGSGTQLSVL.

This chain connects TRBV7-6 to TRBJ1-4; possible D gene TRBD1, 6 bases. CDR3 length: 15 residues. The ends were cut back, 4 bases at V and 7 bases at J, with 16 bases in the middle. Germline-derived CDR1 and CDR2 are SGHVS and FNYEAQ. CDR3 sequence: CASSSNRDGREKLFF. The CDR3 bases are TGTGCCAGCAGCTCGAACAGGGATGGGCGTGAAAAACTGTTTTTT.

This clonotype has more than one count but fewer than ten. CDR3 in amino acids: CASSPRDTQYF. CDR3 nucleotides: TGTGCCAGCAGCCCCCGGGATACGCAGTATTTT. The chain is built from TRBV13 and TRBJ2-3; D is ambiguous. In germline, CDR1 is PRHDT, CDR2 FYEKMQ (reference sequence). The CDR3 has 11 residues. With 5 bases removed from V and 6 bases from J, the gap between germline ends came to 6 bases. The full variable domain, with the rest looked up from reference TRBV13 and TRBJ2-3, is AAGVIQSPRHLIKEKRETATLKCYPIPRHDTVYWYQQGPGQDPQFLISFYEKMQSDKGSIPDRFSAQQFSDYHSELNMSSLELGDSALYFCASSPRDTQYFGPGTRLTVL.

The chain carries TRBV6-2 or TRBV6-3 and TRBJ2-3; D uncertain. Trimming removed 5 bases from V and 2 bases from J, with 5 bases in between. This CDR3 comprises 12 residues. Germline-derived CDR1 and CDR2 are MNHEY and SVGEGT. The CDR3 region is CASSRTTDTQYF. As DNA, the CDR3 is TGTGCCAGCAGTCGAACCACAGATACGCAGTATTTT.

The J gene is TRBJ2-7, the V gene TRBV6-2 or TRBV6-3; 8 positions match TRBD1. V lost 0 bases and J lost 6; bases outside the gene matches: 10. The germline V gene encodes CDR1 MNHEY and CDR2 SVGEGT. CDR3 length: 16 residues. CDR3 DNA sequence: TGTGCCAGCAGTTACTCCGGGACAGGAGGATGGCGCGAGCAGTACTTC. Protein sequence: CASSYSGTGGWREQYF.

This clonotype appeared a few times. The rearrangement uses TRBV29-1 and TRBJ2-4; 10 positions agree with TRBD1. The CDR3 totals 15 residues. V shed 6 bases, J shed 2 bases, and the junction held 7 bases outside the gene matches. Germline V lookup: CDR1 SQVTM, CDR2 ANQGSEA. The CDR3 reads CSVDGTGDSKNIQYF. CDR3 nucleotide sequence: TGCAGCGTCGACGGGACAGGGGATTCCAAAAACATTCAGTACTTC.

The table lists this clonotype with a few counts. The chain uses TRBV6-5 and TRBJ1-6; D call uncertain. Germline V gives CDR1 MNHEY, CDR2 SVGAGI. The CDR3 contains 15 residues. The V and J ends lost 6 bases and 1 base respectively, with 10 bases between them. CDR3 region: CASRLRESYNSPLHF. DNA of the CDR3: TGTGCCAGCAGGCTGAGAGAATCCTATAATTCACCCCTCCACTTT.

This clonotype was seen a few times. The chain employs TRBV6-5 and TRBJ2-6; no clear D gene. The germline V and J ends were trimmed by 5 bases and 0 bases, with 8 bases remaining between them. The CDR3 length is 15 residues. The germline V gene has CDR1 MNHEY and CDR2 SVGAGI. The CDR3, as DNA: TGTGCCAGCAGTGACACTTTCTCTGGGGCCAACGTCCTGACTTTC. This encodes CASSDTFSGANVLTF.

The genes are TRBV5-1 and TRBJ1-1; D might be TRBD1 (5 bases). Deletions cut 5 bases from V and 3 bases from J, with 20 bases between. Germline loops: CDR1 SGHRS, CDR2 YFSETQ. The CDR3 spans 16 residues. The CDR3 region is CASSRRVQKGDTEAFF. The DNA for the CDR3 is TGCGCCAGCAGTCGGAGGGTCCAGAAAGGGGACACTGAAGCTTTCTTT.

This chain connects TRBV4-1 to TRBJ2-4; TRBD2 aligns across 7 bases. CDR1 MGHRA and CDR2 YSYEKL come from the germline V gene. V shed 0 bases and J 8 bases; nucleotides not matched to a gene: 1. The length of the CDR3 is 13 residues. The chain's CDR3 is CASSQDRGDIQYF. The CDR3 region has the DNA TGCGCCAGCAGCCAAGATCGGGGGGACATTCAGTACTTC.

In DNA form, the CDR3 reads TGTGCCACCACCGGGGGGGCAGGCACCGGGGAGCTGTTTTTT. Residues: CATTGGAGTGELFF. The gene calls are TRBV15 and TRBJ2-2; 8 bases match TRBD2. Germline V lookup: CDR1 LNHNV, CDR2 YYDKDF (reference sequence). The J segment lost 4 bases and the V segment lost 7 bases, leaving 5 bases of the junction unmatched. This CDR3 has 14 amino acids.

Only a few counts were recorded for this clonotype. This chain uses TRBV29-1 with TRBJ2-1; TRBD1 matches at 9 bases. The V gene end was trimmed by 6 bases and the J gene end by 1 base; junction bases not matched to a gene: 7. This CDR3 contains 15 residues. Germline values: CDR1 SQVTM, CDR2 ANQGSEA. For the CDR3, the DNA is TGCAGCGTGGACGGACAGGGGCTTTCCTACAATGAGCAGTTCTTC. Amino acids: CSVDGQGLSYNEQFF.

The chain uses TRBV7-9 and TRBJ2-5; D call uncertain. V shed 3 bases and J shed 2 bases, with 10 bases lying between them. The germline V gene encodes CDR1 SEHNR and CDR2 FQNEAQ (reference sequence). This CDR3 comprises 14 residues. The CDR3 sequence: CASSFLKGQETQYF. The CDR3 DNA is TGTGCCAGCAGCTTTTTGAAGGGACAAGAGACCCAGTACTTC.

This clonotype has more than one count but fewer than ten. The rearrangement uses TRBV5-6 and TRBJ1-4, with D unresolved. V lost 1 base and J lost 8, with 18 bases in between. The CDR3 totals 16 residues. CDR1 and CDR2 from the germline V gene are SGHDT and YYEEEE. The CDR3 DNA reads TGTGCCAGCAGCTTGTTCCGGACGCTAAATGGCGAAAAACTGTTTTTT. It encodes CASSLFRTLNGEKLFF.

The chain joins TRBV3-1 to TRBJ2-1, with TRBD2 matching 7 bases. The length of the CDR3 is 16 residues. Germline V gene lookup returns CDR1 LGHDT and CDR2 YNNKEL (reference sequence). V shed 4 bases, J shed 2 bases, and the junction held 8 bases outside the gene matches. CDR3 coding DNA: TGTGCCAGCAGCCGCCGGGGGGAGAAGGCCTACAATGAGCAGTTCTTC. Protein product: CASSRRGEKAYNEQFF.

The chain carries TRBV29-1 and TRBJ1-6, with D tentatively TRBD1 (5 bases). Germline lookup yields CDR1 SQVTM and CDR2 ANQGSEA. V was pared by 5 bases and J by 6 bases, with 11 bases between. The CDR3 has 13 residues. CDR3 loop: CSVLMGGNSPLHF. CDR3 in DNA: TGCAGCGTTCTCATGGGGGGTAATTCACCCCTCCACTTT.